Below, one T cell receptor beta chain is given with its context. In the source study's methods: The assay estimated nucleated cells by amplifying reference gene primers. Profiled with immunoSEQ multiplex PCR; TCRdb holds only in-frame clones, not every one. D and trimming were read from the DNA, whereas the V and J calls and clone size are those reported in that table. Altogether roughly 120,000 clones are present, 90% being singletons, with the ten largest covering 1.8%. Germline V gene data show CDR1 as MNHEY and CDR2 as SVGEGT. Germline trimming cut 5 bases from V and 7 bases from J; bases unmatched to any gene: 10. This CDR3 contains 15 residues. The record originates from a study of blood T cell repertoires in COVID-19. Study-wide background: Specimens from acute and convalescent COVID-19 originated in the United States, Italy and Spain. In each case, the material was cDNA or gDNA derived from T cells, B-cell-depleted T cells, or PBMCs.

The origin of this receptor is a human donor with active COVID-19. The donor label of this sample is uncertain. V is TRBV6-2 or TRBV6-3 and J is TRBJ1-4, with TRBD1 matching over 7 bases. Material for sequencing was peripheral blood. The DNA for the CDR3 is TGTGCCAGCAGTACAGGGGAGTTTGCTTCTGAAAAACTGTTTTTT. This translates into CASSTGEFASEKLFF.